A few counts support the clone carrying this T cell receptor beta chain. Trimming took 7 bases from V and 0 from J; bases not matched to a gene: 5. CDR3 length equals 14 residues. The V gene's germline CDR1 is MNHEY and CDR2 SVGAGI. This entry comes from a study of blood T cell repertoires in COVID-19. Study-level background: Specimens from acute and convalescent COVID-19 originated in the United States, Italy and Spain. PBMCs, B-cell-depleted T cells, or T cells were the source of the cDNA or gDNA that made up the material.

Per the original data handling: Reference gene primer amplification yielded estimated nucleated cell counts. The data were produced by immunoSEQ multiplex PCR, yet TCRdb's version contains in-frame clones alone and is incomplete. That table supplies the V and J calls and clone size; D and trimming were determined from the DNA. Seen here are 75,000 to 100,000 clones, almost 85% observed once, and the top ten hold 6% to 7.5%. The V and J genes are TRBV6-5 and TRBJ1-1; 7 nucleotides line up with TRBD1. The receptor comes from a man aged 50-60 years with active or convalescent COVID-19. Sequencing was carried out using peripheral blood. This CDR3 reads CASTGQAMNTEAFF. For the CDR3, the DNA is TGTGCCAGCACCGGACAGGCGATGAACACTGAAGCTTTCTTT.